The entry that follows covers one TCR beta chain sequence. This sample is part of a study of cytomegalovirus exposure and HLA in healthy donors. 13 Jbeta primers and 60 Vbeta primers were used for the PCR. Repertoires were generated with immunoSEQ multiplex PCR, while TCRdb's copy carries only in-frame clones and drops some. The data show approximately 79,000 clones, roughly 72% seen once. The CDR3 covers 17 residues. Unmatched junction bases numbered 6, after V lost 0 bases and J lost 5 bases. Germline V gene data show CDR1 as SGHRS and CDR2 as YFSETQ. The genes are TRBV5-1 and TRBJ2-2, with 11 bases lining up with TRBD2. Material for sequencing was PBMCs. This TCR came from a man aged 40-49 years in good health and CMV-seropositive. The CDR3, as DNA: TGCGCCAGCAGCTTGGATGACTGGACTAGCGGGACCGGGGAGCTGTTTTTT. It translates to CASSLDDWTSGTGELFF.